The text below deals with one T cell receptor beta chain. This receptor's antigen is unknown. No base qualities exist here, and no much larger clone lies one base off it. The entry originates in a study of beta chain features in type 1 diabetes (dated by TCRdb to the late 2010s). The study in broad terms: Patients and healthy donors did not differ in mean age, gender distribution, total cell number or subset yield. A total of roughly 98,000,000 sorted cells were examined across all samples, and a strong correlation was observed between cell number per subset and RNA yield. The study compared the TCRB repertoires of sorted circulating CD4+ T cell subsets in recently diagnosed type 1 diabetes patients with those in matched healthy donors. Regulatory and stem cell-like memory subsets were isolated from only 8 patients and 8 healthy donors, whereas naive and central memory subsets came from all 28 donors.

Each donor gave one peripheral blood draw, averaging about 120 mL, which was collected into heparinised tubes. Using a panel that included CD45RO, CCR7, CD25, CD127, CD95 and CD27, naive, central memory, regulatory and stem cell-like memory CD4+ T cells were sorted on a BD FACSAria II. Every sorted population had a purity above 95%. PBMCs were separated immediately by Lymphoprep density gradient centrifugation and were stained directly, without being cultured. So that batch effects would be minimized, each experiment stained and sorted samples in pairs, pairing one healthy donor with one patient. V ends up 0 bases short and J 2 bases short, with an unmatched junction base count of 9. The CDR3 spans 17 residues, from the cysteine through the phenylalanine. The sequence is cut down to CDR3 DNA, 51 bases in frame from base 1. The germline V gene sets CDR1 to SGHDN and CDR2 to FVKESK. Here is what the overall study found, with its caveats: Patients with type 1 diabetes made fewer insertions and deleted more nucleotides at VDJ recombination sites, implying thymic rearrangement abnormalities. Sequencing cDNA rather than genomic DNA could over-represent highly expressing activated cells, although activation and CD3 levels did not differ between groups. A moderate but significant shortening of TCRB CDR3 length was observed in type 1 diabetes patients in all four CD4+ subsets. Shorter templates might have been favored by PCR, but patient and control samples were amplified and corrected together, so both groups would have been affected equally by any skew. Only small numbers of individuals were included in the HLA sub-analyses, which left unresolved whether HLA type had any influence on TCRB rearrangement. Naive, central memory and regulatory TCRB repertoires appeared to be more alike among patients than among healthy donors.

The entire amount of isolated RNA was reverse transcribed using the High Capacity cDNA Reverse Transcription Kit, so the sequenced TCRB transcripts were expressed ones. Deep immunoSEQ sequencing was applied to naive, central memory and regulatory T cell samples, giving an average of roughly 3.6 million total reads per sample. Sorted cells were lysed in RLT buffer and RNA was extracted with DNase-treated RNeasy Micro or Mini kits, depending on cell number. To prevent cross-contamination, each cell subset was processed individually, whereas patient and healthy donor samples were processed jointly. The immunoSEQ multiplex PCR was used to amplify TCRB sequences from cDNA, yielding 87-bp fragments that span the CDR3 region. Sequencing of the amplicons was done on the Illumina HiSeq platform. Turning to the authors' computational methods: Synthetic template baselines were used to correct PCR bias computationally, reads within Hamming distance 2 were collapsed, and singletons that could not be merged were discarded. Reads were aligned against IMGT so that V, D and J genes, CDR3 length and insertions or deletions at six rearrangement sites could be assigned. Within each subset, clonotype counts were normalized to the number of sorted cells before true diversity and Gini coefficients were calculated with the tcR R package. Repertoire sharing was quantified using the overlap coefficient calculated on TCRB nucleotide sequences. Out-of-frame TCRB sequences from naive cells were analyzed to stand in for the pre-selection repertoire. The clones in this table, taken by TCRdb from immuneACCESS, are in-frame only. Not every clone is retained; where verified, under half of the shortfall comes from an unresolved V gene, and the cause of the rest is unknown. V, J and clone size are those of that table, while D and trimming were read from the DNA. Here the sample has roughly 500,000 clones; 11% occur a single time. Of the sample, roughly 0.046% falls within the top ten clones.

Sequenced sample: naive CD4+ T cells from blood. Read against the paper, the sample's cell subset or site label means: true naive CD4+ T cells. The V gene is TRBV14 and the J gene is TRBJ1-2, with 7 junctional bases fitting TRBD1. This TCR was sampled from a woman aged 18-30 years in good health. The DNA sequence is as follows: TGTGCCAGCAGCCAAGATAGGTTCAGGGGGTTCAACTATGGCTACACCTTC. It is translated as CASSQDRFRGFNYGYTF.